This is a list of T cell receptor beta chains from one sample in a study of blood T cell repertoires in COVID-19. Sequenced by immunoSEQ multiplex PCR; TCRdb stores in-frame clones only, minus some. The data contain 100,000 or so clones, about 85% of them singletons. The sample was peripheral blood. The receptors were gathered from a man aged 45 to 65 with active COVID-19. Each CDR3 is given without its conserved first and last residue. Each record gives: V gene, CDR3 protein.

>TRBV15
ATSRGARGSGNTIY
>TRBV10-3
AISTHTSNEQF
>TRBV6-2/TRBV6-3
ASSSLAGGQRTDTQY
>TRBV7-9
ASSLAQGAGMNTEAF
>TRBV19
ASSTHRGDTDTQY
>TRBV7-9
ASSFYRNTGELF
>TRBV15
ATSRDTGQGWGNEKLF
>TRBV3-1/TRBV3-2
ASRGVDNSPLH
>TRBV7-8
ASSLAVRNNEKLF
>TRBV1
TSSCLAGPSEQF
>TRBV3-1/TRBV3-2
ASSSGGGPRQETQY
>TRBV12-3/TRBV12-4
AGAGSSTDTQY